This T cell receptor (beta chain) emerged from a study of blood T cell repertoires in COVID-19. Study-level information: There were acute and convalescent COVID-19 samples, and they came from the United States, Italy and Spain. PBMCs, B-cell-depleted T cells, or T cells provided the cDNA or gDNA that made up the material.

In the study's own analysis: How many nucleated cells were present was estimated from reference gene primer amplification. Sequencing was performed with immunoSEQ multiplex PCR; in TCRdb, only in-frame clones are kept and a portion is missing. V, J and clone size are those of that table, while D and trimming were read from the DNA. The sample lists 270,000 or so clones; roughly 90% were seen once. V gave up 2 bases and J gave up 9 bases, with 17 bases separating them. This CDR3 region has 15 residues. CDR1 is KGHSH and CDR2 is LQKENI in the germline V gene. V gene TRBV18 combines with J gene TRBJ2-1; possible D gene TRBD2, 5 bases. The receptor's source is a woman aged 35 to 49 who had recovered from COVID-19. The sequencing sample was made of peripheral blood. The CDR3 reads CASSPGELNLLEQFF. Here the CDR3 DNA reads TGTGCCAGCTCACCAGGGGAGTTAAATTTGCTTGAGCAGTTCTTC.